This TCR beta chain comes out of a study of shared clonotypes between healthy human individuals (TCRdb year 2020). Study-level background: A couple of women and a few men aged 18 to 49 years were included in the cohort. To estimate repertoire size and how much clonotypes are shared between individuals, the study performed deep sequencing of blood TCR repertoires from about 5 healthy adults. Leukapheresis yielded between about 0.85 and 10 billion PBMCs per donor. To increase sequencing depth and limit assay-specific biases, TCR repertoire library preparation and sequencing were carried out by different laboratories using diverse techniques. For each donor, CD4 naive and CD4 memory were each run on three plates, CD8 naive on two plates, and CD8 memory on one plate. Study-wide conclusions, independent of this receptor: Sampling was restricted to blood, and TCR repertoires in tissues likely differ from the TCR repertoires found in blood. The genetic and exposure-history diversity represented was limited by the small number of donors. Compared with non-shared clonotypes, the clonotypes found in all four sorted-subset donors had higher generation probabilities. Rarefaction of sorted-subset datasets indicated incomplete sequencing despite the large sequencing depth. Sharing across four donors was observed for roughly 5.4% of naive CD4, less than 4% of naive CD8, over 2% of memory CD4, and around 0.42% of memory CD8 clonotypes. Based on pairwise subsampling, the degree of clonotype sharing among donors was expected to be affected by sequencing depth. Larger estimated clonotype richness was generally found for naive subsets than for memory subsets.

The donors were healthy, HIV-negative adults who had no recently reported acute infections or vaccinations. All donors were Caucasian adults living in Nashville, Tennessee, USA. CD4+ T cells were enriched by magnetic negative selection, after which naive cells were positively selected on CD45RA and the negative fraction was taken as the memory subset. Blood was obtained by leukapheresis, after which PBMCs were separated by Ficoll-Histopaque density gradient centrifugation and cryopreserved in liquid nitrogen vapor phase. Analytical flow cytometry was used to check the purity and quantity of every magnetically sorted T cell population. From each sorted fraction, genomic DNA was isolated and quantified by UV absorbance on a Nanodrop 2000c. Regarding this clone: Its specific antigen is unknown. No base qualities exist here, and no much larger clone lies one base off it.

Taken from cysteine to phenylalanine, the CDR3 has 20 residues. Just CDR3 DNA is preserved here, 60 bases in frame from base 1. V loses 2 bases of germline sequence and J loses 0 bases, and the interval between the two ends is 25 bases. The germline V gene specifies SGHRS as CDR1 and YFSETQ as CDR2. TCR CDR3 regions were amplified from genomic DNA by multiplex PCR using the deep immunoSEQ assay. Extracted genomic DNA from each cell subset was spread evenly across all wells of several immunoSEQ 96-well plates, with each plate serving as a replicate. For sorted subsets, roughly 200 ng of genomic DNA, equivalent to roughly 33,000 T cell genomes, went into each replicate PCR. Purified libraries were quantified with a Qubit 3.0 fluorometer, sized on a Bioanalyzer 2100, and re-quantified with the KAPA Library Quantification kit. Every immunoSEQ 96-well plate was sequenced on a dedicated single-read 150-cycle Illumina NextSeq 550 flow cell. Concerning the study's data processing: The immunoSEQ output contained only junctional sequences without quality scores, so filtering could not match that applied to full-length reads. Sequences were annotated with PyIR, a Python wrapper for IgBLAST v1.9, and V/J genes and CDR3 were assigned using IMGT germline references. Reads were removed for weak V/J assignments (E-value above 1e-6), missing CDR3, stop codons, out-of-frame junctions, or ambiguous translated residues. A V3J clonotype was defined by an identical inferred V gene, J gene, and CDR3 amino acid sequence. Percentage overlap between repertoires was computed as shared unique clonotypes divided by the size of the smaller repertoire. Repertoire richness was assessed with RTK rarefaction, the Chao1 estimator, and Recon v2.1 estimates of unobserved clonotypes. OLGA was used to compute generation probabilities for all TCRbeta clonotypes that the gDNA method yielded from a few donors. Imported from immuneACCESS, the table was reduced by TCRdb to in-frame sequences with V and J called. These copies leave out some clones; in studies compared against another copy, an unresolved V gene accounts for under half, and the cause of the remainder is not known. V and J calls and clone size follow that table, whereas D and trimming were derived from the DNA. Present in this sample are roughly 2.5 million clones, over 85% of which were seen just once. Around 0.14% of the sample is held by the ten biggest clonotypes.

The chain uses TRBV5-1 and TRBJ2-3; possibly the D gene is TRBD1, per 8 matching bases. The source material was naive CD4+ T cells sorted from blood. The cell subset or site label of this sample denotes: CD45RA+ positively selected. This clonotype originated in a man aged 18 to 29 in good health. CDR3 region: CASSLTGGDKTGGSTDTQYF. In nucleotide form, the sequence is TGCGCCAGCAGCTTAACAGGGGGGGACAAAACAGGTGGAAGCACAGATACGCAGTATTTT.